This is a list of T cell receptor beta chains from one sample in a study of OX40 agonist ivuxolimab in advanced cancers. Data came from immunoSEQ multiplex PCR; TCRdb stores just in-frame clones and leaves some out. The sample has around 44,000 clones; less than 90% are singletons. This sample comprised CD4+ or CD8+ T cells sorted from blood, obtained in a trial of the OX40 agonist ivuxolimab. The origin of the receptors is an adult with an advanced solid tumor such as melanoma, head and neck, liver or kidney cancer. Both conserved end residues are part of each CDR3. Each record gives: J gene, V gene, clone size, D gene, CDR3 protein, CDR3 DNA. A D gene is named only where the DNA matches it firmly. For some rows the clone size is stated as once, few or many, or as a class when expanded; others skip it.

TRBJ2-5 | TRBV5-1 | . | TRBD2 | CASSLASGPQETQYF | TGCGCCAGCAGCTTGGCTAGCGGGCCACAAGAGACCCAGTACTTC
TRBJ2-7 | TRBV6-5 | . | . | CASRIPRLGSYEQYF | TGTGCCAGCAGAATACCCAGACTAGGGTCCTACGAGCAGTACTTC
TRBJ1-1 | TRBV5-1 | . | . | CASSLGGGWDTEAFF | TGCGCCAGCAGCTTGGGAGGTGGATGGGACACTGAAGCTTTCTTT
TRBJ2-3 | TRBV6-6 | . | TRBD1 | CASSYGTGLADTQYF | TGTGCCAGCAGTTACGGGACAGGGTTAGCAGATACGCAGTATTTT
TRBJ1-5 | TRBV5-4 | . | . | CASSQATGLNNQPQHF | TGTGCCAGCAGCCAAGCAACAGGGCTAAACAATCAGCCCCAGCATTTT
TRBJ2-3 | TRBV28 | . | TRBD1 | CASSRVTGGQTDTQYF | TGTGCCAGCAGTAGGGTCACAGGGGGGCAAACAGATACGCAGTATTTT
TRBJ2-7 | TRBV6-1 | . | . | CASNTGYEQYF | TGTGCCAGCAACACAGGCTACGAGCAGTACTTC
TRBJ1-1 | TRBV6-1 | . | . | CASRRRENTEAFF | TGTGCCAGCAGGCGGAGGGAGAACACTGAAGCTTTCTTT
TRBJ2-3 | TRBV4-1 | . | . | CASKRDFRDTDTQYF | TGCGCCAGCAAACGGGACTTCCGGGACACAGATACGCAGTATTTT
TRBJ1-5 | TRBV10-2 | . | . | CASSAGGGSNQPQHF | TGCGCCAGCAGTGCCGGGGGCGGTAGCAATCAGCCCCAGCATTTT
TRBJ1-1 | TRBV7-3 | once | . | CASSPGTPREAFF | TGTGCCAGCAGCCCCGGGACACCACGTGAAGCTTTCTTT
TRBJ2-2 | TRBV5-1 | . | . | CASSSGAANTGELFF | TGCGCCAGCAGCTCGGGAGCGGCGAACACCGGGGAGCTGTTTTTT
TRBJ1-2 | TRBV6-1 | . | . | CASSKSRTVYGYTF | TGTGCCAGCAGTAAAAGCCGGACGGTGTATGGCTACACCTTC
TRBJ1-1 | TRBV2 | . | . | CASRVGTNTEAFF | TGTGCCAGCCGGGTGGGTACTAACACTGAAGCTTTCTTT
TRBJ2-5 | TRBV4-1 | . | TRBD2 | CASSQDVSGSLETQYF | TGCGCCAGCAGCCAAGATGTTAGCGGGAGTTTAGAGACCCAGTACTTC
TRBJ1-3 | TRBV6-5 | . | TRBD1 | CARRSGTGTGNTIYF | TGTGCCCGCAGATCCGGGACAGGGACTGGAAACACCATATATTTT
TRBJ1-6 | TRBV9 | . | . | CASSVDEGSPLHF | TGTGCCAGCAGCGTAGATGAGGGTTCACCCCTCCACTTT
TRBJ2-1 | TRBV5-1 | few | . | CASSLANRAEQFF | TGCGCCAGCAGCTTGGCCAACCGGGCTGAGCAGTTCTTC
TRBJ2-1 | TRBV11-2 | medium-sized | . | CASSPQRGINEQFF | TGTGCCAGCAGCCCACAACGGGGTATTAATGAGCAGTTCTTC
TRBJ1-5 | TRBV2 | . | . | CASSDRGRDQPQHF | TGTGCCAGCAGTGACAGGGGCAGAGATCAGCCCCAGCATTTT
TRBJ2-5 | TRBV4-2 | . | . | CASSQSTGTQYF | TGTGCCAGCAGCCAAAGTACGGGCACCCAGTACTTC
TRBJ1-2 | TRBV5-1 | . | . | CASSLGHKSYGYTF | TGCGCCAGCAGCCTAGGACACAAAAGCTATGGCTACACCTTC
TRBJ1-1 | TRBV9 | . | . | CASSVAGGGTEAFF | TGTGCCAGCAGCGTAGCTGGCGGGGGCACTGAAGCTTTCTTT
TRBJ2-7 | TRBV18 | . | TRBD1 | CASSPPATGGTYEQYF | TGTGCCAGCTCACCACCTGCCACAGGGGGTACCTACGAGCAGTACTTC
TRBJ2-3 | TRBV7-2 | . | . | CASSSSSTSTDTQYF | TGTGCCAGCAGCTCATCCTCAACAAGCACAGATACGCAGTATTTT
TRBJ1-5 | TRBV2 | few | . | CASSEIGNQPQHF | TGTGCCAGCAGTGAAATAGGCAATCAGCCCCAGCATTTT
TRBJ2-7 | TRBV7-7 | . | . | CASSTDRLNEQYF | TGTGCTAGCAGCACGGACAGATTAAACGAGCAGTACTTC
TRBJ2-7 | TRBV4-2 | . | . | CASSQGHNYEQYF | TGTGCCAGCAGCCAGGGACATAACTACGAGCAGTACTTC
TRBJ2-7 | TRBV7-3 | . | TRBD2 | CASSLGLAGLDEQYF | TGTGCCAGCAGCTTGGGACTAGCGGGACTCGACGAGCAGTACTTC
TRBJ1-1 | TRBV6-1 | . | . | CAGWEQGRTEAFF | TGTGCCGGCTGGGAGCAGGGCAGGACTGAAGCTTTCTTT
TRBJ1-2 | TRBV19 | . | TRBD1 | CASSIITTSRGRGGYTF | TGTGCCAGTAGTATAATCACTACATCGAGGGGGCGAGGAGGCTACACCTTC
TRBJ1-3 | TRBV6-5 | . | . | CATSPGITGNTIYF | TGTGCCACTAGCCCGGGAATAACTGGAAACACCATATATTTT
TRBJ2-6 | TRBV27 | . | . | CASSLLGSGANVLTF | TGTGCCAGCAGTTTATTGGGCTCTGGGGCCAACGTCCTGACTTTC
TRBJ1-2 | TRBV9 | . | . | CASSVDAGPAAGYTF | TGTGCCAGCAGCGTAGATGCAGGGCCGGCGGCGGGCTACACCTTC
TRBJ2-7 | TRBV2 | . | . | CASSVRAPYEQYF | TGTGCCAGCAGTGTCCGGGCCCCGTACGAGCAGTACTTC
TRBJ1-1 | TRBV6-1 | . | . | CASSASYRRMNTEAFF | TGTGCCAGCAGTGCATCTTACAGGCGGATGAACACTGAAGCTTTCTTT
TRBJ2-3 | TRBV9 | . | . | CASSVGLGRQFSTDTQYF | TGTGCCAGCAGCGTAGGCCTGGGGCGGCAGTTTAGCACAGATACGCAGTATTTT
TRBJ1-5 | TRBV27 | . | . | CASSFLGFNQPQHF | TGTGCCAGCAGTTTTTTGGGGTTCAATCAGCCCCAGCATTTT
TRBJ2-2 | TRBV6-6 | . | . | CASSLQAGTGELFF | TGTGCCAGCAGTTTACAGGCAGGGACCGGGGAGCTGTTTTTT
TRBJ1-1 | TRBV2 | . | . | CASRPTGIEAFF | TGTGCCAGCAGACCTACAGGGATCGAAGCTTTCTTT